What follows are 6 T cell receptor beta chains derived from one specimen sequenced in a study of T-cell reconstitution after alpha-beta-depleted transplantation in children. As it was prepared, the TCRbeta library received unique molecular identifiers. TCRdb recomputed calls from the PCR reads with MiXCR, one row per CDR3 protein. The repertoire consists of about 980,000 distinct CDR3 sequences, with about 30% occurring once and the leading ten covering around 30%. The material was PBMCs, mostly from graft donor cells, obtained 360 days after TCRalphabeta/CD19-depleted stem cell transplant. These receptors were taken from a boy younger than two who had a stem cell transplant for SCID, so the T cells may come from the graft donor.

The V call is TRBV5-1, the J call TRBJ2-2, with 8 bases matching TRBD1. This CDR3 comprises 15 residues. The V gene's germline CDR1 is SGHRS and CDR2 YFSETQ. V was pared by 0 bases and J by 9 bases, with 7 bases of the junction left unmatched. For the CDR3, the DNA is TGCGCCAGCAGCTTGGCGCAGGGGGCTCCCCGGGAGCTGTTTTTT. It yields the protein CASSLAQGAPRELFF.

This clonotype was counted a few times. V and J are TRBV11-2 and TRBJ2-1, with D possibly TRBD1 on 5 matching bases. V lost 4 bases and J lost 0, with 13 bases in between. This CDR3 spans 16 amino acids. Germline CDR1 reads SGHAT; CDR2 reads FQNNGV. The CDR3 sequence: CASSWGPRSSYNEQFF. The CDR3, as DNA: TGTGCCAGCAGCTGGGGCCCCCGTTCCTCCTACAATGAGCAGTTCTTC.

This clonotype was seen a handful of times. V usage is TRBV7-2 and J usage is TRBJ1-3, with D uncertain. CDR3 length: 13 residues. V was pared by 3 bases and J by 4 bases, with 7 bases between. Germline assignment: CDR1 SGHTA and CDR2 FQGNSA. The CDR3 coding sequence is TGTGCCAGCAGCTTCTACCCAGGAAACACCATATATTTT. This gives the protein CASSFYPGNTIYF.

This clonotype has more than one count but fewer than ten. The chain links TRBV6-5 to TRBJ2-5; 12 nucleotides match TRBD1. Germline values: CDR1 MNHEY, CDR2 SVGAGI. The CDR3 consists of 15 residues. Trimming took 2 bases from V and 5 from J; bases not matched to a gene: 3. Here the CDR3 DNA reads TGTGCCAGCAGTTACGGGACAGGGGGCGAGGAGACCCAGTACTTC. Translated: CASSYGTGGEETQYF.

The chain links TRBV4-1 to TRBJ2-7; TRBD1 matches at 9 bases. The germline V gene encodes CDR1 MGHRA and CDR2 YSYEKL. The V segment lost 0 bases and the J segment 7 bases; nucleotides outside the gene matches: 7. The CDR3 has 15 residues. CDR3 region: CASSQDWETGGEQYF. CDR3 DNA sequence: TGCGCCAGCAGCCAAGATTGGGAGACAGGGGGAGAGCAGTACTTC.

V gene TRBV28 combines with J gene TRBJ2-5; no definite D call. Trimming took off 6 bases at V and 2 bases at J, with 10 bases between the two ends. The CDR3 has 13 residues. Germline V lookup: CDR1 MDHEN, CDR2 SYDVKM. CDR3 sequence (DNA): TGTGCCAGCAGCCGGGTTCCTCAAGAGACCCAGTACTTC. Protein sequence: CASSRVPQETQYF.